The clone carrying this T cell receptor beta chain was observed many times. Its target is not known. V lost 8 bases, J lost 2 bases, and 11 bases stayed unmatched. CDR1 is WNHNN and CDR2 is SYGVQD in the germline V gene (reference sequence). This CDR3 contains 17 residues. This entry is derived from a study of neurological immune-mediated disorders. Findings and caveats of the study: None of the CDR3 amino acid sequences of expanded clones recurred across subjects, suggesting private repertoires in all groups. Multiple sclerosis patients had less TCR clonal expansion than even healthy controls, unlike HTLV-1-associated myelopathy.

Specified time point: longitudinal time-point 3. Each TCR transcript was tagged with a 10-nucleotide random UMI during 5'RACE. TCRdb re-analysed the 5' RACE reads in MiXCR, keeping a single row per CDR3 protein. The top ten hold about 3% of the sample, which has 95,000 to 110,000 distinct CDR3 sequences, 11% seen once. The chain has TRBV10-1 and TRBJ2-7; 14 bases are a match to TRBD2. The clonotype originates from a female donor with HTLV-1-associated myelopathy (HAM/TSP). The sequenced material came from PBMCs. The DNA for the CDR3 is TGCGCCAGCCTGGAGATGGGACTAGCGGGGGATCCCTACGAGCAGTACTTC. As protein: CASLEMGLAGDPYEQYF.